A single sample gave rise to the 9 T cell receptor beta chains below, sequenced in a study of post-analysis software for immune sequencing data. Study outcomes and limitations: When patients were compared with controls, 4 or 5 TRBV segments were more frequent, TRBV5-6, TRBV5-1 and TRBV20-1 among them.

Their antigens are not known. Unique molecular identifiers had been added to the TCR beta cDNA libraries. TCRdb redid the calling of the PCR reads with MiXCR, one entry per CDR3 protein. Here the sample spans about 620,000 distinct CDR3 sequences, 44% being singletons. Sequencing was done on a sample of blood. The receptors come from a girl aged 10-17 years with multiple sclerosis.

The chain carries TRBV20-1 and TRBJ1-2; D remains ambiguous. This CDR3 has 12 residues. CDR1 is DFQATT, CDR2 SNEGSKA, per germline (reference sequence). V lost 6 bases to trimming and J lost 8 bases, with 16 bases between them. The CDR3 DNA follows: TGCAGTGCCGCCCAGAGACCTGAAGGCTACACCTTC. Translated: CSAAQRPEGYTF.

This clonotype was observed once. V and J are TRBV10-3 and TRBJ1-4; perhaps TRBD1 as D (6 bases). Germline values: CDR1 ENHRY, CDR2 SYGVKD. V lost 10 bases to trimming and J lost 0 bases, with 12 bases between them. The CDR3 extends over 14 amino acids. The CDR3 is CATGGGATNEKLFF. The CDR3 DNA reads TGTGCCACCGGAGGGGGGGCAACTAATGAAAAACTGTTTTTT.

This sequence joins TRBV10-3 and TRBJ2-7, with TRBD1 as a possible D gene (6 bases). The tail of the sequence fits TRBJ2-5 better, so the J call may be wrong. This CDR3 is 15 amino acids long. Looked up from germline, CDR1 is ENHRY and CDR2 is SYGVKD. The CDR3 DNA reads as TGTGCCATCAGTGAGAAGGGGGAAGTCGTAAAGACCCAGTACTTC. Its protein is CAISEKGEVVKTQYF.

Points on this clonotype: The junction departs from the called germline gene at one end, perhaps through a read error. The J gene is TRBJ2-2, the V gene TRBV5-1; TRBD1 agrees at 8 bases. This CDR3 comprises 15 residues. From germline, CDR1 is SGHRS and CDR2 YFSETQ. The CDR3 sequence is CASSRDRPNTGELFF. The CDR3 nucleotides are TGCGCCAGCAGCCGGGACAGGCCGAACACCGGAGAGCTGTTTTTT.

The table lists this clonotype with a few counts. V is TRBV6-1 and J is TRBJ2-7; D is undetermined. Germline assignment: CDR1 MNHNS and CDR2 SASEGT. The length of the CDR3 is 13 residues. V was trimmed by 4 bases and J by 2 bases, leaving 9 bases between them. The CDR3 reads CASSGVGTYEQYF. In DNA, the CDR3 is TGTGCCAGCAGTGGGGTGGGCACCTACGAGCAGTACTTC.

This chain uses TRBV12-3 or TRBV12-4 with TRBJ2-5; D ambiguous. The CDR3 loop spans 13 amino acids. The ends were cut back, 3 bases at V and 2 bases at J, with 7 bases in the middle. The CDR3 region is CASSLNIQETQYF. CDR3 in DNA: TGTGCCAGCAGTTTGAACATTCAAGAGACCCAGTACTTC.

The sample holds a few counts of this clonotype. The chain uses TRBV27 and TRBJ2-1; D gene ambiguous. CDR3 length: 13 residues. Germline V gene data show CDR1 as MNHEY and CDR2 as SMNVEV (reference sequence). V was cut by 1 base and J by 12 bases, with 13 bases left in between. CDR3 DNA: TGTGCCAGCAGTTTATGGCCCCGCGATGGGCAGTTCTTC. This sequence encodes CASSLWPRDGQFF.

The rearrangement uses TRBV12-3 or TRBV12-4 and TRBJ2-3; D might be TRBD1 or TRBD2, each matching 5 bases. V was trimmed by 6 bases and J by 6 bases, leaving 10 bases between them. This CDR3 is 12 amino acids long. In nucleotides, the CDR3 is TGTGCCAGCAGGTTCGGGACCGATACGCAGTATTTT. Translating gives CASRFGTDTQYF.

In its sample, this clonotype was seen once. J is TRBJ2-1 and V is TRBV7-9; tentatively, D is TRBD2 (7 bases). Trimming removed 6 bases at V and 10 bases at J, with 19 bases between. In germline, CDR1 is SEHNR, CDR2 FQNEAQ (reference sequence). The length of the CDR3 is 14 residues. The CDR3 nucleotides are TGTGCCAGCAGTCGCCAAGGGGGGGCCTACGAGCAGTTCTTC. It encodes CASSRQGGAYEQFF.